The entry that follows covers one T cell receptor beta chain sequence. Germline V gives CDR1 SGHTA, CDR2 FQGNSA. J lost 2 bases, V lost 6 bases, and 5 bases had no gene match. This CDR3 contains 16 residues. This specimen belongs to a study of blood T cell repertoires in COVID-19. Turning to the study itself: The cDNA or gDNA used as material had been derived from T cells, B-cell-depleted T cells, or PBMCs.

In the study's own analysis: Researchers report that nucleated cell counts were estimated from reference gene primer amplification. Assay used: immunoSEQ multiplex PCR; TCRdb lists only in-frame clones, some missing. V and J calls and clone size come straight from that table; D and trimming were deduced from the DNA. The sample shows over 150,000 clones, around four fifths of them seen only once. V and J are TRBV7-2 and TRBJ2-1; 12 positions match TRBD2. Sequenced sample: peripheral blood. This receptor was identified in a woman older than 75 with acute or convalescent COVID-19. CDR3 DNA: TGTGCCAGCAGTCGACTAGCGGGAGAGGCCTACAATGAGCAGTTCTTC. Translating gives CASSRLAGEAYNEQFF.